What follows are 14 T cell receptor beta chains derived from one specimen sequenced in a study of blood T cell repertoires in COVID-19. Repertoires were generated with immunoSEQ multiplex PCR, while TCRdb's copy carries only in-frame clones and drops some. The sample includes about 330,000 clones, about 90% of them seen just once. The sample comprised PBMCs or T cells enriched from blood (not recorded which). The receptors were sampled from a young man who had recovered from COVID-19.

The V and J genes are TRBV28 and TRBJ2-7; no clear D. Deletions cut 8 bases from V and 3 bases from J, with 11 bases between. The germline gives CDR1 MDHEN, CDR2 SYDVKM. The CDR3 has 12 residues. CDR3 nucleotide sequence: TGTGCCAGCCTTGTGCCAGGCTACGAGCAGTACTTC. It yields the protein CASLVPGYEQYF.

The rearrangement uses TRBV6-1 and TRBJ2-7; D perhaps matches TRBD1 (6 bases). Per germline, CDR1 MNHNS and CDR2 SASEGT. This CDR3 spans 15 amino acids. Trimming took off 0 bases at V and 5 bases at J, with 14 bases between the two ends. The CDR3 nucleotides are TGTGCCAGCAGTGAAGCACAGGGATTCGTCCACGAGCAGTACTTC. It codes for CASSEAQGFVHEQYF.

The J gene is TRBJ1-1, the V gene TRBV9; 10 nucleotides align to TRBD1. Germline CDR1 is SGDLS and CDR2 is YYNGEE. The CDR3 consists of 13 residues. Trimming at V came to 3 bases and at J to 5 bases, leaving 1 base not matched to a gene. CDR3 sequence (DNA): TGTGCCAGCAGCGAGGACAGGGGGACTGAAGCTTTCTTT. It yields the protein CASSEDRGTEAFF.

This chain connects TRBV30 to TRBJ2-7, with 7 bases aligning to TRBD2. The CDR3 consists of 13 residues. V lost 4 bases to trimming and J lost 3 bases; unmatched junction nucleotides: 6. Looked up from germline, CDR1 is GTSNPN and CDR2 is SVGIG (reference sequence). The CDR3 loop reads CAWTPGLIYEQYF. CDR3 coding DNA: TGTGCCTGGACCCCGGGACTAATCTACGAGCAGTACTTC.

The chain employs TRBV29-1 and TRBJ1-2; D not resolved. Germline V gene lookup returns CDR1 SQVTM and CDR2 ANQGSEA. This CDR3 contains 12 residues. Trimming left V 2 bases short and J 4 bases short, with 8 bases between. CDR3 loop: CSVESGSYGYTF. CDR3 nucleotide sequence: TGCAGCGTTGAATCAGGCAGCTATGGCTACACCTTC.

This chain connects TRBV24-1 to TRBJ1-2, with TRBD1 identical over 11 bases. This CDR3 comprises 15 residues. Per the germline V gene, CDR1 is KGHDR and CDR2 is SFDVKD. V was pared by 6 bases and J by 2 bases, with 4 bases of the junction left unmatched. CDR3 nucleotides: TGTGCCACCAGTAAAGGACAGGGGGCGAACTATGGCTACACCTTC. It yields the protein CATSKGQGANYGYTF.

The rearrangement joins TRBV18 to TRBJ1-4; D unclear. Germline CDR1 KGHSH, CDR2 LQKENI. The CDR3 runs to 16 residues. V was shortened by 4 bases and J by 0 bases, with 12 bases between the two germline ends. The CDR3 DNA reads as TGTGCCAGCTCACGCGGCACAATCACAACTAATGAAAAACTGTTTTTT. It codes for CASSRGTITTNEKLFF.

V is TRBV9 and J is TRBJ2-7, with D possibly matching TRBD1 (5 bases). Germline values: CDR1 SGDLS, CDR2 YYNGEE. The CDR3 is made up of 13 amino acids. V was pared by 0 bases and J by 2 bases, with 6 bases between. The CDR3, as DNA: TGTGCCAGCAGCGTAGCAGGGACCTACGAGCAGTACTTC. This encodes CASSVAGTYEQYF.

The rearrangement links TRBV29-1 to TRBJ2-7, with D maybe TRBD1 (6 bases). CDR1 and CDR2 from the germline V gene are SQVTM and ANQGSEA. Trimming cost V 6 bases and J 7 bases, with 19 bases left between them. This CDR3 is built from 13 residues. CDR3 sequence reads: CSVNTGHRGEQYF. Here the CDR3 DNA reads TGCAGCGTCAACACGGGTCATAGGGGGGAGCAGTACTTC.

CDR3 in amino acids: CASSLDRDLSGNTIYF. CDR3 coding DNA: TGTGCCAGCAGCTTGGATAGGGACTTATCTGGAAACACCATATATTTT. The chain joins TRBV5-4 to TRBJ1-3; D might be TRBD1 (5 bases). V gave up 0 bases and J gave up 1 base, with 11 bases separating them. There are 16 residues in the CDR3. CDR1 is SGHNT, CDR2 YYREEE, per germline (reference sequence).

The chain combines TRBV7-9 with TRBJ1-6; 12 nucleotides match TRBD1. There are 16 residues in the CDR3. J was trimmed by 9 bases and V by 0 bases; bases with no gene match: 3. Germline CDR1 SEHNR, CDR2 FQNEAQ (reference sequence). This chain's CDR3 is CASSLARGQGASPLHF. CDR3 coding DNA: TGTGCCAGCAGCTTAGCTCGGGGACAGGGGGCTTCACCCCTCCACTTT.

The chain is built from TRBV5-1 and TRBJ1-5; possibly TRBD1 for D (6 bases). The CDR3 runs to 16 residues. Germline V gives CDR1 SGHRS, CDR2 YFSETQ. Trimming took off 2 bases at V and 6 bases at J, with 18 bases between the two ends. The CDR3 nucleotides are TGCGCCAGCAGCTTACAGGGTTTAGGCGTAGGTCAGCCCCAGCATTTT. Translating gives CASSLQGLGVGQPQHF.

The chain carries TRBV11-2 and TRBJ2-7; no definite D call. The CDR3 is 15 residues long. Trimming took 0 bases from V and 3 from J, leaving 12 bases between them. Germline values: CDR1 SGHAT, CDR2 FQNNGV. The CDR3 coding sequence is TGTGCCAGCAGCTTAGATCTTGGCAGATTCTACGAGCAGTACTTC. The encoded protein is CASSLDLGRFYEQYF.

This CDR3 reads CASSVATLRSDEQYF. The CDR3 region has the DNA TGTGCCAGCAGTGTCGCAACCCTCAGGTCCGACGAGCAGTACTTC. The chain carries TRBV25-1 and TRBJ2-7; D uncertain. Trimming cost V 4 bases and J 5 bases, with 18 bases left between them. The germline V gene encodes CDR1 MGHDK and CDR2 SYGVNS. This CDR3 is 15 amino acids long.